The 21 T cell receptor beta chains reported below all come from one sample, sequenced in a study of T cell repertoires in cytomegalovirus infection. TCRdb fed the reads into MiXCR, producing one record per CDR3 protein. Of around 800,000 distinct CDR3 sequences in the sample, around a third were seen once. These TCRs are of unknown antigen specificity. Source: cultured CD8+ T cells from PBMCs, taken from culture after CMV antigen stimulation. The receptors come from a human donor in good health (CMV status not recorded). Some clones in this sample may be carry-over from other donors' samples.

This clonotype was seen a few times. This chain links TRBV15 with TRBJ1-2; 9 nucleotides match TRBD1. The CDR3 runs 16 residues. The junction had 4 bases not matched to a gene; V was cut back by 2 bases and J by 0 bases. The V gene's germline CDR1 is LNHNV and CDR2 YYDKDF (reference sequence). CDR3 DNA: TGTGCCACCAGCAGAACCGGGACAGGGTCTAACTATGGCTACACCTTC. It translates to CATSRTGTGSNYGYTF. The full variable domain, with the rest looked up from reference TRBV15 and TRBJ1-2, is DAMVIQNPRYQVTQFGKPVTLSCSQTLNHNVMYWYQQKSSQAPKLLFHYYDKDFNNEADTPDNFQSRRPNTSFCFLDIRSPGLGDTAMYLCATSRTGTGSNYGYTFGSGTRLTVV.

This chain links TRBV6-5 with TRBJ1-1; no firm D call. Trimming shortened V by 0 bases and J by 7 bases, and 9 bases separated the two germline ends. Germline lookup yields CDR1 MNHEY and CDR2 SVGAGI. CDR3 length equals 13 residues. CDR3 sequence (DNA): TGTGCCAGCAGTTACTCCTACAAGATTGAAGCTTTCTTT. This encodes CASSYSYKIEAFF.

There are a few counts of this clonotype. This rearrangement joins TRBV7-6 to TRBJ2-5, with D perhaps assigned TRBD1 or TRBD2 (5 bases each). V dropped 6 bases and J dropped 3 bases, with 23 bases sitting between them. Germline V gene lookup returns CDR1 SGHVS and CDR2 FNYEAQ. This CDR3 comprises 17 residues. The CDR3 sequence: CASSHTALTMGEETQYF. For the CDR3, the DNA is TGTGCCAGCAGTCACACGGCCCTAACTATGGGGGAAGAGACCCAGTACTTC.

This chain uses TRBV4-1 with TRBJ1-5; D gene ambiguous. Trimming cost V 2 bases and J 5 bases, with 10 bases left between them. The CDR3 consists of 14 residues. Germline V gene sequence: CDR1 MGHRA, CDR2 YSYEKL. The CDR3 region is CASSQPPLYQPQHF. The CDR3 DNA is TGCGCCAGCAGCCAACCTCCCCTATATCAGCCCCAGCATTTT.

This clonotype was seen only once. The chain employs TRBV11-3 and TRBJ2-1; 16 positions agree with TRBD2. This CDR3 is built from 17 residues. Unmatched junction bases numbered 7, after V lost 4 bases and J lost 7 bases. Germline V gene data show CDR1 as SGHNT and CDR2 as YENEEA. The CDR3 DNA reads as TGTGCCAGCAGCTACCGAGGGGGACTAGCGGGGGGGAATGAGCAGTTCTTC. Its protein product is CASSYRGGLAGGNEQFF.

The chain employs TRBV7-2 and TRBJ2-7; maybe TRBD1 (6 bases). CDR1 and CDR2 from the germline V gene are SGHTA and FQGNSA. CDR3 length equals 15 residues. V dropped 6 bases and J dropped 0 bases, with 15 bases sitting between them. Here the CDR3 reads CASSPTGSSSYEQYF. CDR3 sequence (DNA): TGTGCCAGCAGTCCGACAGGAAGCAGCTCCTACGAGCAGTACTTC. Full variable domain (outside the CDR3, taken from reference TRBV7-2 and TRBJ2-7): GAGVSQSPSNKVTEKGKDVELRCDPISGHTALYWYRQSLGQGLEFLIYFQGNSAPDKSGLPSDRFSAERTGGSVSTLTIQRTQQEDSAVYLCASSPTGSSSYEQYFGPGTRLTVT.

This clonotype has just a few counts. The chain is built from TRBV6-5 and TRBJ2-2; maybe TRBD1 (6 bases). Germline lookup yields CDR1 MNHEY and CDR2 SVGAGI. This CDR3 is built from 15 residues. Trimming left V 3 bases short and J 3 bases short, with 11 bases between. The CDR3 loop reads CASSYRAGDTGELFF. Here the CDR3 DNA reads TGTGCCAGCAGTTATCGGGCAGGGGACACCGGGGAGCTGTTTTTT.

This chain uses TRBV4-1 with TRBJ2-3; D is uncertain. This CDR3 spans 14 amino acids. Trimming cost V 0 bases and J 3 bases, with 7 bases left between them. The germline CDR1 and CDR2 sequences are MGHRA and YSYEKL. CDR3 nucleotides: TGCGCCAGCAGCCAAGACCAGGAGACAGATACGCAGTATTTT. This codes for CASSQDQETDTQYF.

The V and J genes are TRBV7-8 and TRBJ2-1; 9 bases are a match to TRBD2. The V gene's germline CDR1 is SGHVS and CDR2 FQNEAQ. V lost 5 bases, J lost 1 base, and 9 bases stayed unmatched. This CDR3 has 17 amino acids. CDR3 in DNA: TGTGCCAGCAGCCCCGCTGGCGGGGGGGCGTCCTACAATGAGCAGTTCTTC. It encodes CASSPAGGGASYNEQFF.

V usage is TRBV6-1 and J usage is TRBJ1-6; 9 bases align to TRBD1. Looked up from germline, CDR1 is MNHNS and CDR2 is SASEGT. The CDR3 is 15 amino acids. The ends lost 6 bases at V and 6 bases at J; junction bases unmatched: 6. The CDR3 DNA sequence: TGTGCCAGCAGCCTAGACAGGGGGTTTAATTCACCCCTCCACTTT. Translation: CASSLDRGFNSPLHF.

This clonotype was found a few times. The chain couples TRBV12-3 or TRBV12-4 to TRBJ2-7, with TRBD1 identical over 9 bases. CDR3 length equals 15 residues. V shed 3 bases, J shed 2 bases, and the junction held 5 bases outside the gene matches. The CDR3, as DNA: TGTGCCAGCAGTTTGTCGGACAGGGGAGCCTACGAGCAGTACTTC. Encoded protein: CASSLSDRGAYEQYF.

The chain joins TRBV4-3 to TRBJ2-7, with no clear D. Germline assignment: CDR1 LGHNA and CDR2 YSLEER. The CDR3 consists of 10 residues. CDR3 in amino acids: CASSQEKGHV. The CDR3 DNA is TGCGCCAGCAGCCAAGAGAAAGGGCACGTC.

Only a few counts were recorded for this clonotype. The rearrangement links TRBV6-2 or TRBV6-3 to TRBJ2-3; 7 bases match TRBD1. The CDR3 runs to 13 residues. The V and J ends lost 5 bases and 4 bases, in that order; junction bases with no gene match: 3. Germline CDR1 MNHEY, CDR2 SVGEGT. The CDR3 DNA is TGTGCCAGCAGTACAGGGGCCCCAGATACGCAGTATTTT. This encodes CASSTGAPDTQYF.

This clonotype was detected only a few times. The CDR3 sequence: CASSLAGNHLETLHF. In DNA form, the CDR3 reads TGTGCCAGCAGCTTAGCGGGAAACCATTTGGAGACCCTCCACTTT. The genes are TRBV7-6 and TRBJ1-6; D remains unclear. This CDR3 region has 15 residues. With 0 bases removed from V and 14 bases from J, the gap between germline ends came to 17 bases. The germline V gene encodes CDR1 SGHVS and CDR2 FNYEAQ.

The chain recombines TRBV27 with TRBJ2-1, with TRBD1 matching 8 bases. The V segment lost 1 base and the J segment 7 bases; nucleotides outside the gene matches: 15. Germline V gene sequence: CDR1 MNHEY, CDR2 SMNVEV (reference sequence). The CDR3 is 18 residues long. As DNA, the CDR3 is TGTGCCAGCAGTTTATATGGCCCGAGGACAGGGATAGGTAATGAGCAGTTCTTC. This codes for CASSLYGPRTGIGNEQFF.

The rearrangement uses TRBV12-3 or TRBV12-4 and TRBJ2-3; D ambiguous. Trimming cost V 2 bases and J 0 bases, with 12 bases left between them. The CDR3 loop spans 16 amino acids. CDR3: CASSLPSTGSTDTQYF. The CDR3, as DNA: TGTGCCAGCAGTTTACCCTCAACCGGGAGCACAGATACGCAGTATTTT.

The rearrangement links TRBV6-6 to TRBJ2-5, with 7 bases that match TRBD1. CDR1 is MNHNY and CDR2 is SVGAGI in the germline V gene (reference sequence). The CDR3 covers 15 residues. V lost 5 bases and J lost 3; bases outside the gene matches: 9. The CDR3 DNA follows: TGTGCCAGCAGTGGTATCCGGGACAGTGAAGAGACCCAGTACTTC. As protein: CASSGIRDSEETQYF.

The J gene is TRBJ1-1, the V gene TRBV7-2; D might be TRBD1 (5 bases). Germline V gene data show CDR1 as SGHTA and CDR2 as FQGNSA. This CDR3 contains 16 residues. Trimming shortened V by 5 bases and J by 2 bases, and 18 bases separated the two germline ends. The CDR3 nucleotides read TGTGCCAGCAGCAGTCATTCTGGCAGGGCCAACACTGAAGCTTTCTTT. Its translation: CASSSHSGRANTEAFF. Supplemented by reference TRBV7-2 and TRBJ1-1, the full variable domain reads GAGVSQSPSNKVTEKGKDVELRCDPISGHTALYWYRQSLGQGLEFLIYFQGNSAPDKSGLPSDRFSAERTGGSVSTLTIQRTQQEDSAVYLCASSSHSGRANTEAFFGQGTRLTVV.

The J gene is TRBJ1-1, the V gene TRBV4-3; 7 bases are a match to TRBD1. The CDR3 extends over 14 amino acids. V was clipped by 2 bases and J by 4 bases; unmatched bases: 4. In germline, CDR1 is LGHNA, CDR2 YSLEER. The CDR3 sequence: CASSQKQGLTEAFF. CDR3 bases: TGCGCCAGCAGCCAAAAACAGGGGCTCACTGAAGCTTTCTTT.

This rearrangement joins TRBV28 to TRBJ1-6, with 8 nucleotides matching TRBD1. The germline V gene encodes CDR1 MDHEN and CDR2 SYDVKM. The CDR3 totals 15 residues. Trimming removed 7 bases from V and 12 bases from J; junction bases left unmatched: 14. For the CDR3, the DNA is TGTGCCAGCATGATTCCCGACAGGGGACTGCTACCCCTCCACTTT. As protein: CASMIPDRGLLPLHF.

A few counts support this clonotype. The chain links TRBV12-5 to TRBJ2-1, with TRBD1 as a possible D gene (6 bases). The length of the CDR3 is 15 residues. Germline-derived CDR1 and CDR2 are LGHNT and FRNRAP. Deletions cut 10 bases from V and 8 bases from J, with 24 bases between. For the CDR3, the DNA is TGTGCTACCAGCTCCGGGACACCCATAGGGGATGAGCAGTTCTTC. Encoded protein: CATSSGTPIGDEQFF.